This record covers a single T cell receptor (beta chain). The sample comes from a study of blood T cell repertoires in COVID-19. Study information: Samples taken during acute and convalescent COVID-19 were collected in the United States, Italy and Spain.

The Seattle patients joined while their infection was active and were tracked longitudinally afterward. Per the study methods: Reference gene primer amplification in the assay estimated nucleated cell counts. This table comes from immunoSEQ multiplex PCR, and its TCRdb copy is limited to in-frame clones, with some not included. The D gene and trimming were derived from the DNA, and the V and J assignments and clone size from that table. In the table there are just over 350,000 clones, approximately 86% of which are singletons. CDR1 is SGHTA and CDR2 is FQGNSA in the germline V gene. The V segment lost 5 bases and the J segment 1 base; nucleotides outside the gene matches: 2. The CDR3 is 14 residues long.

This TCR was recovered from an older woman with COVID-19, enrolled during active disease. The chain is built from TRBV7-2 and TRBJ1-5; TRBD1 aligns across 7 bases. The material sequenced was peripheral blood. CDR3 DNA: TGTGCCAGCAGCATAGGGGGCAGCAATCAGCCCCAGCATTTT. Residues: CASSIGGSNQPQHF.